This TCR beta chain came from a study of cytomegalovirus exposure and HLA in healthy donors. Study results and limitations: 150 or so TCR beta chains were listed as cytomegalovirus-associated.

The CDR3 spans 15 residues. The germline V and J ends were trimmed by 5 bases and 0 bases, with 13 bases remaining between them. Germline V gene lookup returns CDR1 MNHEY and CDR2 SVGAGI. Notes on this clone: Its specificity is unknown.

When sampled, the donors appeared nominally healthy, though they likely had unrecorded immune exposures. PCR involved 60 Vbeta and 13 Jbeta primers. Authors' processing steps: Tens of millions of unique TCR beta chains, 9.5 million to 14 million shared, were counted in a later analysis. Data came from immunoSEQ multiplex PCR; TCRdb stores just in-frame clones and leaves some out. V and J calls and clone size are as listed in that table; D and trimming were resolved from the DNA. The repertoire has about 180,000 clones, about 69% of them found once; the top ten carry 2% to 2.5%. The receptor was derived from a human donor in good health. V is TRBV6-5 and J is TRBJ1-1, with D possibly TRBD1 on 5 matching bases. The sequencing input was PBMCs. The DNA for the CDR3 is TGTGCCAGCAGTCTTTGGGGGGGGGTGAACACTGAAGCTTTCTTT. This codes for CASSLWGGVNTEAFF.